The 13 T cell receptor beta chains reported below all come from one sample, sequenced in a study of T-cell reconstitution after alpha-beta-depleted transplantation in children. Preparation of the TCRbeta library used unique molecular identifiers. MiXCR, applied by TCRdb to the PCR reads, yields one record per CDR3 protein. This table holds fewer than 550,000 distinct CDR3 sequences, 16% found once. Here the sequenced sample was PBMCs, mostly from graft donor cells, taken 360 days after TCRalphabeta/CD19-depleted stem cell transplant. The source is a boy younger than two who had a stem cell transplant for Wiskott-Aldrich syndrome, so the T cells may come from the graft donor.

The chain employs TRBV4-3 and TRBJ2-1; 11 positions agree with TRBD2. Germline V lookup: CDR1 LGHNA, CDR2 YSLEER. The J segment lost 6 bases and the V segment lost 2 bases, leaving 6 bases of the junction unmatched. The CDR3 loop spans 16 amino acids. CDR3 sequence reads: CASSQRTSGSPNEQFF. In DNA form, the CDR3 reads TGCGCCAGCAGCCAACGTACTAGCGGGAGTCCCAATGAGCAGTTCTTC.

The CDR3 loop reads CASSPRGYRREETQYF. DNA for the CDR3: TGTGCCAGCAGCCCACGCGGCTACCGCCGAGAAGAGACCCAGTACTTC. This rearrangement joins TRBV11-2 to TRBJ2-5; no clear D gene. This CDR3 region has 16 residues. Germline V gene sequence: CDR1 SGHAT, CDR2 FQNNGV. The V and J ends lost 5 bases and 3 bases respectively, with 19 bases between them.

The chain's CDR3 is CASSLVTSRETQYF. The CDR3 region has the DNA TGCGCCAGCAGCTTGGTGACCTCCCGGGAGACCCAGTACTTC. The rearrangement links TRBV5-1 to TRBJ2-5; D is undetermined. V lost 0 bases and J 5 bases, leaving 11 bases between the germline ends. The germline V gene has CDR1 SGHRS and CDR2 YFSETQ. This CDR3 spans 14 amino acids.

This clonotype appeared a few times. The chain couples TRBV4-3 to TRBJ2-3, with D perhaps TRBD1 (5 bases). The CDR3 has 15 residues. Germline CDR1 and CDR2: LGHNA and YSLEER. V lost 2 bases and J 2 bases, leaving 11 bases between the germline ends. This CDR3 reads CASSQRQGITDTQYF. As DNA, the CDR3 is TGCGCCAGCAGCCAACGGCAGGGAATCACAGATACGCAGTATTTT.

CDR3 nucleotide sequence: TGTGCCAGCAGTTACGGACAGGTCCTTAACACCGGGGAGCTGTTTTTT. This sequence encodes CASSYGQVLNTGELFF. The gene calls are TRBV6-2 or TRBV6-3 and TRBJ2-2; TRBD1 agrees at 7 bases. This CDR3 spans 16 amino acids. The trim removed 2 bases at V and 2 bases at J, leaving 5 bases unmatched. Per the germline V gene, CDR1 is MNHEY and CDR2 is SVGEGT.

In the case of this clonotype: The junction departs from the called germline gene at one end, perhaps through a read error. The chain recombines TRBV7-2 with TRBJ2-1; D uncertain. The CDR3 sequence is 13 residues long. Germline assignment: CDR1 SGHTA and CDR2 FQGNSA. The CDR3 DNA reads TGTGCCAGCAGCTTGGCCTCCCACAATGAGCAGTTCTTC. It encodes CASSLASHNEQFF.

This clonotype was seen more than once but under ten times. The V gene is TRBV29-1, the J gene TRBJ1-2, with D possibly being TRBD1 (5 bases). Trimming cost V 4 bases and J 3 bases, with 12 bases left between them. The CDR3 is made up of 13 amino acids. Germline loops: CDR1 SQVTM, CDR2 ANQGSEA. The CDR3 sequence is CSVGGPRDYGYTF. For the CDR3, the DNA is TGCAGCGTTGGAGGTCCCAGGGACTATGGCTACACCTTC.

The table lists this clonotype with many counts. The chain recombines TRBV7-2 with TRBJ2-1, with 9 bases that match TRBD2. The CDR3 runs to 13 residues. The germline V gene encodes CDR1 SGHTA and CDR2 FQGNSA. J lost 14 bases, V lost 0 bases, and 5 bases had no gene match. DNA of the CDR3: TGTGCCAGCAGCTTAGCGAGGGGCGGGAGGGAGTTCTTC. Translated: CASSLARGGREFF.

The chain employs TRBV5-1 and TRBJ2-5, with D unresolved. This CDR3 region has 15 residues. V was cut by 3 bases and J by 1 base, with 13 bases left in between. CDR1 and CDR2 from the germline V gene are SGHRS and YFSETQ. CDR3 nucleotides: TGCGCCAGCAGCTCAGCTAGTGCGGCCCAAGAGACCCAGTACTTC. As protein: CASSSASAAQETQYF.

This clonotype appeared a few times. V is TRBV10-3 and J is TRBJ1-1; possible D gene TRBD1, 6 bases. V lost 7 bases and J 5 bases, leaving 8 bases between the germline ends. The CDR3 has 11 residues. Germline loops: CDR1 ENHRY, CDR2 SYGVKD. The CDR3 bases are TGTGCCATCACCCAGGGGACTGAAGCTTTCTTT. It translates to CAITQGTEAFF.

V usage is TRBV20-1 and J usage is TRBJ2-7, with 7 bases fitting TRBD1. The germline V gene encodes CDR1 DFQATT and CDR2 SNEGSKA (reference sequence). The CDR3 covers 11 residues. Unmatched junction bases numbered 5, after V lost 5 bases and J lost 7 bases. The DNA of the CDR3 is TGCAGTGCTCACAGGGGTGGGGAGCAGTACTTC. Translating gives CSAHRGGEQYF.

This clonotype was counted at least ten times. The genes are TRBV28 and TRBJ1-4; unclear D gene. Trimming cost V 3 bases and J 0 bases, with 5 bases left between them. The V gene's germline CDR1 is MDHEN and CDR2 SYDVKM. This CDR3 comprises 14 residues. The CDR3 DNA is TGTGCCAGCAGTTTCGGGGCAACTAATGAAAAACTGTTTTTT. It encodes CASSFGATNEKLFF.

The chain recombines TRBV5-1 with TRBJ2-7; D is uncertain. Germline V CDR1 and CDR2: SGHRS, YFSETQ. V lost 3 bases and J lost 1, with 11 bases in between. The CDR3 runs 14 residues. CDR3 region: CASSSSDISYEQYF. CDR3 coding DNA: TGCGCCAGCAGCTCCTCTGACATTTCCTACGAGCAGTACTTC.